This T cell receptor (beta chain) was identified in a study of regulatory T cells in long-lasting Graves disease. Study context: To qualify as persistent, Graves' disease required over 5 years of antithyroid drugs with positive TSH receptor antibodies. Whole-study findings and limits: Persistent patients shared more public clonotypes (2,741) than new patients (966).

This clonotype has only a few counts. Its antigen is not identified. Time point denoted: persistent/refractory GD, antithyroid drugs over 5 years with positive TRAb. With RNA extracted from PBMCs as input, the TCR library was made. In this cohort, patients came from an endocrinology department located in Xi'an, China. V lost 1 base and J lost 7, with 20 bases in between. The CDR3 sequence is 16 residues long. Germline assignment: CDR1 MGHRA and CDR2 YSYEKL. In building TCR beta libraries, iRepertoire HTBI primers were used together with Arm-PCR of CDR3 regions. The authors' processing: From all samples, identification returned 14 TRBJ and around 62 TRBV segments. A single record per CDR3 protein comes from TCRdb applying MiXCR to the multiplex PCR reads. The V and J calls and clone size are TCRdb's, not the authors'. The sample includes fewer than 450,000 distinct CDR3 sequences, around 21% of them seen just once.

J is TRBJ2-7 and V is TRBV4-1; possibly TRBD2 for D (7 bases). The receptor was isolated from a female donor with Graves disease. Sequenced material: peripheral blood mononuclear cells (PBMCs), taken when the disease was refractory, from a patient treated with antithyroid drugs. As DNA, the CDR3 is TGCGCCAGCAGCCAAGGGGCGGGGGACAAGGGAACGGAGCAGTACTTC. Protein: CASSQGAGDKGTEQYF.